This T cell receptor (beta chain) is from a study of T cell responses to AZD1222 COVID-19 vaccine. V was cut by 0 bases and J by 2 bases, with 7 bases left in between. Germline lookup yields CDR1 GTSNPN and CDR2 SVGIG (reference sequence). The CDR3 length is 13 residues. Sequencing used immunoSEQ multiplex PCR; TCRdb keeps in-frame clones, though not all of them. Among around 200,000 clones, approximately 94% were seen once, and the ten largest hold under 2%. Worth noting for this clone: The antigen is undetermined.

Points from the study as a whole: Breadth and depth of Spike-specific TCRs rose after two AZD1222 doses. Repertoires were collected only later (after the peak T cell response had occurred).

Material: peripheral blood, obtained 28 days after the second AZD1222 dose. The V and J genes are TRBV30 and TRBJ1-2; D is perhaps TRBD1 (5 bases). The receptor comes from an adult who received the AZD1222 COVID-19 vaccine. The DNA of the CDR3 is TGTGCCTGGAGTGTTCACAGGAACTATGGCTACACCTTC. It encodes CAWSVHRNYGYTF.